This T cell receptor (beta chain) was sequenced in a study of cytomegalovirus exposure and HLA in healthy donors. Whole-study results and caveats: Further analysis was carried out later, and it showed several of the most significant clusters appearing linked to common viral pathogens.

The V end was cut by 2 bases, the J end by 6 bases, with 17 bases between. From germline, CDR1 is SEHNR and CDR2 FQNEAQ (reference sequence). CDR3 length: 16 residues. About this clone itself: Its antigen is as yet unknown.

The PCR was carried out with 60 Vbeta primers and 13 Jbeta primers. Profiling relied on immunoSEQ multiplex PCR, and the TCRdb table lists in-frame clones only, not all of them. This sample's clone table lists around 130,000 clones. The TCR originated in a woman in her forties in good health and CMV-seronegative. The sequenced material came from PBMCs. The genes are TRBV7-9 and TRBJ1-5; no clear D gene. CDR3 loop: CASSLTTTLSGQPQHF. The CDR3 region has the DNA TGTGCCAGCAGCTTAACGACGACGCTATCGGGTCAGCCCCAGCATTTT. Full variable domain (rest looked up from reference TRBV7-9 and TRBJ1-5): DTGVSQNPRHKITKRGQNVTFRCDPISEHNRLYWYRQTLGQGPEFLTYFQNEAQLEKSRLLSDRFSAERPKGSFSTLEIQRTEQGDSAMYLCASSLTTTLSGQPQHFGDGTRLSIL.